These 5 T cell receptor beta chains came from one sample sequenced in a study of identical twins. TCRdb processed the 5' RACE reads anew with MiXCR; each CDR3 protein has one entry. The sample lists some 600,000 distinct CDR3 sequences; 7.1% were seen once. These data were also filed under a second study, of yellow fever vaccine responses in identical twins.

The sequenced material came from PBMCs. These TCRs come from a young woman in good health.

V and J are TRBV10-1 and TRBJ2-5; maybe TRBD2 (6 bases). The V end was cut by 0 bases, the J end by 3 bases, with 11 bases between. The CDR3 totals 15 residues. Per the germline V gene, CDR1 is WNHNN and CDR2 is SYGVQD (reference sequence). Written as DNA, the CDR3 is TGCGCCAGCAGTGAGTCAGGGACTTCTAAAGAGACCCAGTACTTC. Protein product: CASSESGTSKETQYF.

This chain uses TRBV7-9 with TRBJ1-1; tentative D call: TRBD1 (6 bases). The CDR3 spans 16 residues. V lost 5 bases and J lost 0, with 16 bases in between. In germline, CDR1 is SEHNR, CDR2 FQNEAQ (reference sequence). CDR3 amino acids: CASSHGQPTLNTEAFF. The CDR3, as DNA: TGTGCCAGCAGCCACGGACAGCCAACTCTGAACACTGAAGCTTTCTTT.

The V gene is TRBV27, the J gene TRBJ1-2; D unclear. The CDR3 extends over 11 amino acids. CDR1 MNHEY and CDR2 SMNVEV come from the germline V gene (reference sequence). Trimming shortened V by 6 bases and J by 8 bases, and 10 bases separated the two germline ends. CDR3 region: CASRTTRGYTF. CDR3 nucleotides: TGTGCCAGCAGAACCACCAGAGGCTACACCTTC.

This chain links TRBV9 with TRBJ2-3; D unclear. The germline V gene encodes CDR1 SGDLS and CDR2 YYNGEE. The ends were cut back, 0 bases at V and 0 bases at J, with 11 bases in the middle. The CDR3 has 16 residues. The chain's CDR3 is CASSVGASISTDTQYF. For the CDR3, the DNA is TGTGCCAGCAGCGTAGGGGCTTCGATAAGCACAGATACGCAGTATTTT.

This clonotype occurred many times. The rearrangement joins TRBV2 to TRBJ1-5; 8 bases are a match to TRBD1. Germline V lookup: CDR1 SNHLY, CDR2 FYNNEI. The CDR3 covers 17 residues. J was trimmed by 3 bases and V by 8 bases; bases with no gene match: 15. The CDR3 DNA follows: TGTGCCAGCGACTTAGCAGGGGGCGTTTTGAACAATCAGCCCCAGCATTTT. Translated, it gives CASDLAGGVLNNQPQHF.